The 8 T cell receptor beta chains reported below all come from one sample, sequenced in a study of TET2 disruption in CD19-targeted CAR T cells (dated by TCRdb to 2017 to 2018). These TCRs' antigens remain unknown. The sample's treatment or condition, from its label and the paper: autologous CTL019 cells: CD19 CAR with 4-1BB and CD3 zeta domains. The library came from the immunoSEQ multiplex PCR assay. TCRdb stores this immuneACCESS table with in-frame sequences only. Part of the clones is absent; in the studies checked, under half of the shortfall reflects unresolved V genes, and no reason is known for the rest. The sample's own table lists roughly 26,000 clones. The ten most abundant clones make up 1.9% of the sample. The sequencing used CD8- CAR+ T cells sorted from cultured blood T cells, collected for CD19 CAR T cell therapy. The sample's cell subset or site label is to be understood as: CD8-negative CAR-positive T cells from the infusion product. These receptors all come from an older man with chronic lymphocytic leukemia.

Details on this clone: The CDR3 end lies 3 residues beyond the end of the read and is filled in from the germline J gene. Other DNA sequences in the sample encode the same CDR3. The chain has TRBV19 and TRBJ1-2; 7 bases agree with TRBD1. J lost 6 bases, V lost 5 bases, and 9 bases had no gene match. The CDR3 totals 14 residues. Germline CDR1 and CDR2: LNHDA and SQIVND (reference sequence). CDR3 protein: CASSQEGQENGYTF. The sequenced part of the CDR3 DNA is TGTGCCAGTAGTCAGGAAGGACAGGAGAATGGC. Full variable domain (outside the CDR3, taken from reference TRBV19 and TRBJ1-2): DGGITQSPKYLFRKEGQNVTLSCEQNLNHDAMYWYRQDPGQGLRLIYYSQIVNDFQKGDIAEGYSVSREKKESFPLTVTSAQKNPTAFYLCASSQEGQENGYTFGSGTRLTVV.

Judged by frequency, this clone is medium-sized. The CDR3 protein is CASSPGTLNTGELFF. Incomplete CDR3 DNA: TGTGCCAGCAGCCCGGGGACTCTTAACACCGGGGAG. The V and J genes are TRBV9 and TRBJ2-2, with D possibly being TRBD2 (6 bases). The CDR3 end falls 3 residues outside the read, so it is completed with the germline J gene. The CDR3 is made up of 15 amino acids. V was clipped by 4 bases and J by 2 bases, with 12 bases between them. Germline-derived CDR1 and CDR2 are SGDLS and YYNGEE. The variable domain in full, completed from reference TRBV9 and TRBJ2-2, reads DSGVTQTPKHLITATGQRVTLRCSPRSGDLSVYWYQQSLDQGLQFLIQYYNGEERAKGNILERFSAQQFPDLHSELNLSSLELGDSALYFCASSPGTLNTGELFFGEGSRLTVL.

On this clone: The sequenced fragment ends 3 residues before the CDR3 boundary, so the rest is inferred from the germline J gene. This chain connects TRBV5-1 to TRBJ1-2; TRBD1 matches 8 bases. The CDR3 consists of 15 residues. The J segment lost 4 bases and the V segment lost 7 bases, leaving 12 bases of the junction unmatched. CDR1 is SGHRS and CDR2 is YFSETQ in the germline V gene. The sequenced part of the CDR3 DNA is TGCGCCAGCTACCACGGACAGGGAACCACCTATGGC. This codes for CASYHGQGTTYG. Given in full, the CDR3 is CASYHGQGTTYGYTF.

With respect to this clone: The read halts 3 residues ahead of the CDR3 end, with the missing end drawn from the germline J gene. This chain links TRBV19 with TRBJ2-7; tentatively, D is TRBD1 (6 bases). Trimming stripped 6 bases from V and 4 bases from J, with 13 bases between. The germline gives CDR1 LNHDA, CDR2 SQIVND (reference sequence). The CDR3 is 13 residues long. CDR3 DNA, as far as it was read: TGTGCCAGTAGGGACGGACAGTCATACGAG. The encoded protein is CASRDGQSYE. The CDR3 reads in full as CASRDGQSYEQYF.

With regard to this clone: The missing CDR3 end, 3 residues past where the read stops, is filled in from the germline J gene. The chain is built from TRBV28 and TRBJ2-3; D ambiguous. V lost 5 bases to trimming and J lost 6 bases, with 9 bases between them. The CDR3 has 12 amino acids. CDR1 is MDHEN and CDR2 is SYDVKM in the germline V gene. CDR3 DNA (partial): TGTGCCAGCAGTCCCCCCGTGGATACG. Its protein is CASSPPVDT. The entire CDR3 protein is CASSPPVDTQYF. The whole variable domain, remainder taken from reference TRBV28 and TRBJ2-3, is DVKVTQSSRYLVKRTGEKVFLECVQDMDHENMFWYRQDPGLGLRLIYFSYDVKMKEKGDIPEGYSVSREKKERFSLILESASTNQTSMYLCASSPPVDTQYFGPGTRLTVL.

To note about this clone: The read terminates 3 residues ahead of where the CDR3 ends, so the germline J gene completes it. J is TRBJ1-6 and V is TRBV19; D not resolved. Trimming cost V 6 bases and J 10 bases, with 13 bases left between them. Germline lookup yields CDR1 LNHDA and CDR2 SQIVND (reference sequence). CDR3 length equals 13 residues. The CDR3 loop is CASRGSVGSPLHF. CDR3 DNA, as far as it was read: TGTGCCAGTAGGGGTTCCGTAGGGTCACCC.

As concerns this clone: The sequence runs out 3 residues before the end of the CDR3; the remainder is reconstructed from the germline J gene. This chain joins TRBV7-9 and TRBJ2-4; 7 bases line up with TRBD2. Germline-derived CDR1 and CDR2 are SEHNR and FQNEAQ (reference sequence). The CDR3 length is 14 residues. The covered CDR3 bases are TGTGCCAGCAGCGTTAGGGCCAGCGGGGAGACT. Amino acid sequence: CASSVRASGET. The whole CDR3 is CASSVRASGETQYF. Together with reference TRBV7-9 and TRBJ2-4, the CDR3 gives the full variable domain: DTGVSQNPRHKITKRGQNVTFRCDPISEHNRLYWYRQTLGQGPEFLTYFQNEAQLEKSRLLSDRFSAERPKGSFSTLEIQRTEQGDSAMYLCASSVRASGETQYFGAGTRLSVL.

Of note for this clone: The CDR3 extends 3 residues past the end of the read, so its final part is completed from the germline J gene. The chain carries TRBV20-1 and TRBJ2-4; 7 bases agree with TRBD1. Germline V gene data show CDR1 as DFQATT and CDR2 as SNEGSKA (reference sequence). This CDR3 spans 16 amino acids. The covered CDR3 bases are TGCAGTGCTAGAGACTTTCAGGGGGACACCTATCAGCCT. Translation gives CSARDFQGDTYQP. The whole CDR3 reads CSARDFQGDTYQPQYF.